A single sample gave rise to the 11 T cell receptor beta chains below, sequenced in a study of control samples from healthy donors and cancer patients. This table comes from immunoSEQ multiplex PCR, and its TCRdb copy is limited to in-frame clones, with some not included. The table records some 150,000 clones, 75% to 95% of them present only once. Sequencing was performed on blood. The receptor set was obtained from a man between 18 and 29 years old in good health.

V usage is TRBV7-3 and J usage is TRBJ2-2, with a tentative D call TRBD2 (5 bases). CDR1 and CDR2 (germline): SGHTA, FQGTGA. The V and J ends lost 2 bases and 5 bases respectively, with 9 bases between them. This CDR3 is 14 amino acids long. The CDR3 nucleotides are TGTGCCAGCAGCTTAGTTTCGGGAACCGGGGAGCTGTTTTTT. It translates to CASSLVSGTGELFF.

The rearrangement links TRBV19 to TRBJ2-1; 13 bases are a match to TRBD2. Germline V lookup: CDR1 LNHDA, CDR2 SQIVND (reference sequence). V was pared by 0 bases and J by 6 bases, with 5 bases of the junction left unmatched. The CDR3 consists of 17 residues. The CDR3 DNA follows: TGTGCCAGTAGTATAGATGGACTAGCGGGGGTGACCAATGAGCAGTTCTTC. Its translation is CASSIDGLAGVTNEQFF. The whole variable domain, remainder taken from reference TRBV19 and TRBJ2-1, is DGGITQSPKYLFRKEGQNVTLSCEQNLNHDAMYWYRQDPGQGLRLIYYSQIVNDFQKGDIAEGYSVSREKKESFPLTVTSAQKNPTAFYLCASSIDGLAGVTNEQFFGPGTRLTVL.

The chain uses TRBV21-1 and TRBJ2-1. TRBV21-1 has pseudogene status. This CDR3 comprises 13 residues. The CDR3 spells CASSKGLYNEQFF. CDR3 nucleotides: TGTGCCAGCAGCAAAGGCCTGTACAATGAGCAGTTCTTC.

The chain joins TRBV12-3 or TRBV12-4 to TRBJ1-2; unclear D gene. Trimming left V 3 bases short and J 4 bases short, with 9 bases between. This CDR3 is built from 13 residues. The CDR3 DNA sequence: TGTGCCAGCAGTTTGAACAGCTTCTATGGCTACACCTTC. Encoded protein: CASSLNSFYGYTF.

The rearrangement joins TRBV5-6 to TRBJ2-7; D is ambiguous. V was shortened by 2 bases and J by 2 bases, with 17 bases between the two germline ends. The CDR3 runs 16 residues. Germline CDR1 reads SGHDT; CDR2 reads YYEEEE. DNA of the CDR3: TGTGCCAGCAGCTTAGCATCAAGACGACCAACCTACGAGCAGTACTTC. Its translation: CASSLASRRPTYEQYF.

This clone has just one count. This sequence joins TRBV6-2 or TRBV6-3 and TRBJ1-3; D possibly corresponds to TRBD1 (6 bases). The CDR3 runs to 16 residues. V was shortened by 5 bases and J by 0 bases, with 14 bases between the two germline ends. Looked up from germline, CDR1 is MNHEY and CDR2 is SVGEGT. The CDR3 sequence: CASSPWTATSGNTIYF. CDR3 bases: TGTGCCAGCAGTCCATGGACAGCGACCTCTGGAAACACCATATATTTT.

The chain joins TRBV19 to TRBJ1-1; 9 positions agree with TRBD1. This CDR3 comprises 14 residues. The trim removed 8 bases at V and 1 base at J, leaving 5 bases unmatched. The germline gives CDR1 LNHDA, CDR2 SQIVND (reference sequence). The CDR3 sequence: CASFWGQGNTEAFF. The CDR3 nucleotides read TGTGCCAGTTTCTGGGGACAGGGGAACACTGAAGCTTTCTTT.

The chain uses TRBV7-2 and TRBJ2-3; 16 bases fit TRBD2. The J segment lost 5 bases and the V segment lost 3 bases, leaving 5 bases of the junction unmatched. Germline CDR1 SGHTA, CDR2 FQGNSA. This CDR3 has 17 amino acids. CDR3 loop: CASSLAGLAGGQDTQYF. The CDR3 nucleotides are TGTGCCAGCAGCTTGGCGGGACTAGCGGGGGGGCAAGATACGCAGTATTTT.

This chain joins TRBV5-4 and TRBJ1-3; 8 nucleotides match TRBD1. Germline CDR1 is SGHNT and CDR2 is YYREEE (reference sequence). With V trimmed by 4 bases and J by 4 bases, 13 bases remained unmatched. This CDR3 region has 17 residues. CDR3 loop: CASSPSLGQDSGNTIYF. The CDR3 bases are TGTGCCAGCAGCCCTAGCCTGGGACAGGACTCCGGAAACACCATATATTTT.

This clone was picked up one time. The chain is built from TRBV6-6 and TRBJ1-3; 8 positions agree with TRBD1. The CDR3 loop spans 16 amino acids. Germline V CDR1 and CDR2: MNHNY, SVGAGI (reference sequence). Trimming removed 1 base from V and 4 bases from J; junction bases left unmatched: 6. The CDR3 nucleotides are TGTGCCAGCAGTTACTTAGACAGGGGTGACGGAAACACCATATATTTT. This encodes CASSYLDRGDGNTIYF.

The chain recombines TRBV3-1 (or the pseudogene TRBV3-2) with TRBJ1-3; D not certain. V was shortened by 1 base and J by 3 bases, with 13 bases between the two germline ends. This CDR3 region has 16 residues. Germline values: CDR1 LGHDT, CDR2 YNNKEL (reference sequence). CDR3 protein: CASSQVFPPFGNTIYF. The CDR3 region has the DNA TGTGCCAGCAGCCAAGTTTTTCCCCCATTTGGAAACACCATATATTTT.